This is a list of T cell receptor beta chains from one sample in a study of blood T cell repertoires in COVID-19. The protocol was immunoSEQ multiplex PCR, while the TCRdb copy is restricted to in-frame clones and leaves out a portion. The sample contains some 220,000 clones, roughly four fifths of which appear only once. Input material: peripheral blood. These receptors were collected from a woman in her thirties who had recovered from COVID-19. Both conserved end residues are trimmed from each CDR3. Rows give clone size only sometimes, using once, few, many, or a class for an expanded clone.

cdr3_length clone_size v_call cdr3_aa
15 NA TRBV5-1 ASSPGLAGVNTGELF
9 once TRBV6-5 ASMDFGTQY
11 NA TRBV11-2 ASSFGGNSPLH
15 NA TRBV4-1 ASSQESRTTYQETQY
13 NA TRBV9 ASSASQDGAYEQY
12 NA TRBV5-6 ASSSQGVKNIQY
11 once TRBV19 ASWQAPNYGYT
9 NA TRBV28 ASSYFDEQF
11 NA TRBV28 ASSNTGADTQY
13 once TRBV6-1 ASSDRGWGNSPLH
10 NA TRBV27 VPSTNTGELF
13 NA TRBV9 ASSVGLAGDYEQY
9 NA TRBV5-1 ASSNDRGQF
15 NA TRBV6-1 ASSDNRLGQREQPQH
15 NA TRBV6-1 ASTEALPYGYKNIQY
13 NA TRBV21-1 ASSSSGLPTDTQY
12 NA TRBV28 ASSNDRANTEAF
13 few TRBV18 ASSTSASGAYEQY
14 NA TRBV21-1 ASSKVQGISNQPQH
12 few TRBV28 ASSGQPVSYEQY
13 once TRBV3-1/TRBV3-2 ASSQKKLLGYGYT
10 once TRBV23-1 ASSQEGPEAF
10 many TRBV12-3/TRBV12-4 ASTDSRNGYT
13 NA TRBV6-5 ASSPGTLSTDTQY
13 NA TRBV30 AWAIPGLAGVGQY
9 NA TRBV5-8 ASSLSPEAF
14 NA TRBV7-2 ASSLRAGSSNQPQH
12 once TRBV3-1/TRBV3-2 ASSQDLISYEQY
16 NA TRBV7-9 ASSSSTSAPTNTGELF
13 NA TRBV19 ASSVATRIHNEQF
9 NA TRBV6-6 ASSLTTDQF
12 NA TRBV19 ASSMEPMGQPQH
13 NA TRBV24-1 ATRSTAGQGDEQF
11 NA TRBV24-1 ATSDSLSGELF
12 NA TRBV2 ARSDRGRNQPQH
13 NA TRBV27 ASSTTQGAGDTQY
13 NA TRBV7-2 ASSLAWTSSYEQY